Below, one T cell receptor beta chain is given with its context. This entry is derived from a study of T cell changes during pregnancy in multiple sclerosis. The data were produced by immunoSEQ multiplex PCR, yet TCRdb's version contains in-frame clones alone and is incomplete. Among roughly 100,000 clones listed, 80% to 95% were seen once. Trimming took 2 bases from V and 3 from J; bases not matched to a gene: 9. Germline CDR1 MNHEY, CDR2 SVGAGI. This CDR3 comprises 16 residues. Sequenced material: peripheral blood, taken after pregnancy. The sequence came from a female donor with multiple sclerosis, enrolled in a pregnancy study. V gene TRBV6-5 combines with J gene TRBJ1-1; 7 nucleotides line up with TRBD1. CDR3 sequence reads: CASSYVGTARDTEAFF. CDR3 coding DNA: TGTGCCAGCAGTTACGTTGGGACAGCTCGTGACACTGAAGCTTTCTTT.